This T cell receptor beta chain was recorded in a study of shared clonotypes between healthy human individuals. Overall study results and limits: Lower generation probabilities were found for non-shared clonotypes than for those shared by all four donors.

A remark on this clone: What it binds is not known.

This CDR3 comprises 14 residues. V lost 3 bases to trimming and J lost 0 bases, with 8 bases between them. Germline V CDR1 and CDR2: KGHSH, LQKENI. This table comes from immunoSEQ multiplex PCR, and its TCRdb copy is limited to in-frame clones, with some not included. The sample shows 550,000 to 600,000 clones, roughly 98% of them seen only once. CD45RO-negative cells were positively selected for CCR7, leaving out terminally differentiated effector memory CD45RA+ cells. This clonotype was obtained from a man younger than 40 in good health. V and J are TRBV18 and TRBJ1-1, with D possibly being TRBD1 (5 bases). The sample taken for sequencing was naive CD8+ T cells sorted from blood. This CDR3 is CASSPKTVNTEAFF. CDR3 bases: TGTGCCAGCTCACCGAAGACAGTGAACACTGAAGCTTTCTTT.